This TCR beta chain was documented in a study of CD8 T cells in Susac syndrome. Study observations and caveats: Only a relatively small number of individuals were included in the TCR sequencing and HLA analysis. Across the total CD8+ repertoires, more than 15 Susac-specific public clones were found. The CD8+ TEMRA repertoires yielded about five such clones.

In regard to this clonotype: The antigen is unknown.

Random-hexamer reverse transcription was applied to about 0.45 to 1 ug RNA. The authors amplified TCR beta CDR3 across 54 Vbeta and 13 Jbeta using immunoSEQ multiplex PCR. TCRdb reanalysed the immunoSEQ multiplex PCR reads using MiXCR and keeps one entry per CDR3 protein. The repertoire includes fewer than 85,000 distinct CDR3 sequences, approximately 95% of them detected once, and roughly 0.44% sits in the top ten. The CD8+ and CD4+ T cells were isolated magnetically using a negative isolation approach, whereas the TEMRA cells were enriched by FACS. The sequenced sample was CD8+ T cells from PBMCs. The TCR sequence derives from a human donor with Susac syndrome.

CDR3 residues: CASSDRQVEQFF. The CDR3 DNA follows: TGTGCCAGCTCGGACAGGCAGGTAGAGCAGTTCTTC. V gene TRBV13 combines with J gene TRBJ2-1; TRBD1 aligns across 7 bases. The ends lost 8 bases at V and 10 bases at J; junction bases unmatched: 8. The CDR3 spans 12 residues. Germline assignment: CDR1 PRHDT and CDR2 FYEKMQ (reference sequence).